This T cell receptor (beta chain) was retrieved from a study of regulatory T cells in long-lasting Graves disease (dated by TCRdb to the early 2020s). About the full investigation: Patients with newly diagnosed Graves' disease had been on antithyroid drugs for under 3 months. Persistent Graves' disease patients were compared with newly diagnosed Graves' disease patients by peripheral blood TCR sequencing and RNA sequencing. The study was conducted in China and was registered as a clinical trial. TCR sequencing covered 13 persistent and roughly 20 newly diagnosed Graves' disease patients, 33 samples in total. Here is what the overall study found, with its caveats: More public clonotypes were shared among persistent patients (more than 2,500) than among newly diagnosed patients (just under 1,000). Compared with newly diagnosed patients, persistent Graves' disease patients had lower TCR Shannon entropy and fewer highly expanded clones, which suggests clonal expansion. Because the primary lesion, thyroid tissue, could not be accessed, the study looked at peripheral blood alone. Persistent disease showed preferential use of TRBV28, TRBJ1-2 and TRBJ2-5, whereas newly diagnosed disease favored TRBV20-1 and TRBJ2-1. Only the TCR beta chain was sequenced and analyzed. The authors acknowledged the small sample size as a limitation that may reduce accuracy.

Receptor amplification or capture employed multiplex PCR. Sequencing relied on an Illumina HiSeq 4000. To build TCR beta libraries, CDR3 regions were amplified by Arm-PCR using iRepertoire HTBI primers. Before sequencing, the PCR products went through gel purification. Under the source paper's analysis protocol: Across samples, around 62 TRBV and 13 to 15 TRBJ segments were identified and used for gene usage analysis of CDR3 amino acid clonotypes. COPE and FqMerger were used to merge the filtered high-quality paired reads into contigs. BLAST was used to align contigs to IMGT TRBV, TRBD and TRBJ reference genes, with CDR3 defined following IMGT. Clonotypes above 0.1% frequency were classified as highly expanded clones. Shannon entropy was used to measure repertoire diversity, and the Gini coefficient was used to measure V-J evenness. A clonotype found in more than one individual was treated as public. TCRdb reprocessed the public reads (quality trimming at Q25 with fastp, clone calling with MiXCR) and kept in-frame beta chains. Each CDR3 protein appears once, grouped with its most common genes and DNA. The V and J calls come from TCRdb's annotation, not from the publication. Across this sample there are about 530,000 distinct CDR3 sequences, with approximately 16% seen only once. 25% of the sample comes from the top ten.

This clonotype was picked up many times. Its cognate antigen has yet to be identified. No much larger clone exists at a distance of one base, and base qualities are not known. The label giving this sample's time point can be read as: newly diagnosed GD, antithyroid drugs for less than 3 months. For both TCR sequencing and RNA sequencing, RNA was extracted from PBMCs using TRIzol. The diagnosis of Graves' disease was made according to American Thyroid Association guidelines. Patients were recruited from an endocrinology department in Xi'an, China. From each patient, approximately 9 milliliters of peripheral blood was collected into an EDTA anticoagulant tube. Ficoll Paque Plus density gradient separation was used to isolate PBMCs, and no further T cell sorting was performed. RNA quality was checked with an Agilent 2100 Bioanalyzer and agarose gel, and concentration with a NanoDrop 2000. The CDR3 contains 14 residues, cysteine and phenylalanine counted. Of the read, only the CDR3 DNA is kept; its 42 bases are in frame from base 1. The CDR1 and CDR2 encoded by the germline V gene (reference sequence) are LNHNV and YYDKDF. Between the V and J ends, shortened by 1 base and 1 base respectively, the junction contains 8 bases.

The sample was also reused in another study, on T cells in Graves' hyperthyroidism and ophthalmopathy. The second investigation adds: Stable Graves' hyperthyroidism was defined as no progression to ophthalmopathy during 18 months of follow-up. Hyperthyroidism patients were newly diagnosed, had a disease duration of under 2 months, and were aged 18 to 65 years. The study excluded patients with uncontrolled infections, other autoimmune diseases, pregnancy or lactation. Diagnoses relied on clinical symptoms, serum thyroxine and TRAb, thyroid ultrasound and orbital computed tomography. For the first round of RT-PCR on the TCR CDR3, the HTBI primer set was used together with the Qiagen OneStep RT-PCR kit. Most expanded thyroid clonotypes (frequency above 0.001) were also detected in blood, a finding suggesting that blood repertoires may reflect thyroid immune responses. A 13 V-J signature model separated ophthalmopathy from stable hyperthyroidism, with roughly 88% sensitivity and just under 84% specificity in cross-validation and 80%/75% in testing. During validation, the model predicted progression to ophthalmopathy a median of approximately 6.5 months ahead of onset, with just under 71% sensitivity and less than 85% specificity. A discovery cohort of about 96 patients, 43 with Graves' ophthalmopathy and approximately 60 with stable Graves' hyperthyroidism, was used to find distinguishing TCR V-J signatures. Prospective prediction of ophthalmopathy was tested in an independent validation cohort of fewer than 20 hyperthyroidism patients and some 17 patients who later progressed to ophthalmopathy. The approximately 95 discovery patients were divided at random into training and test sets in a 7:3 ratio. In several Graves' hyperthyroidism patients, the study also compared T-cell repertoires from thyroid tissue with T-cell repertoires from blood. After sampling, hyperthyroidism patients received methimazole starting at 30 mg daily, and ophthalmopathy patients received high-dose intravenous methylprednisolone. The libraries were constructed in a second round of multiplex PCR and then size-selected and purified. The libraries were sequenced on an Illumina HiSeq2000 using paired-end 100 bp reads. Raw data were processed with SOAPnuke, discarding reads with adapters, uncalled bases, mean Phred below 15, or no exact constant-primer or identifier match. High-quality paired reads were merged using COPE v1.2.5, and each unique nucleotide sequence was defined as a clonotype. MiTCR v1.1 was used to align clonotypes to the IMGT TRBV, TRBD and TRBJ reference segments. Only V-J combinations with frequency above 0.0001, covering roughly 99% of repertoires, were analysed. A TCS score was defined as the ratio between F50 (clonal expansion) and ExV (chaos), using BLOSUM62-based TCRdist between CDR3 peptides within each V-J. Welch's t-statistics and random forest reduced 500 to 550 V-J features to 13, which were used in a naive Bayes classifier (R e1071). Sample size was not statistically predetermined, and investigators were not blinded to group allocation. The paper describes TCR Vbeta CDR3 sequencing of more than 120 peripheral blood samples, made up of 43 ophthalmopathy patients, around 78 hyperthyroidism patients and 17 progressor patients.

The source was peripheral blood mononuclear cells (PBMCs), collected at new diagnosis, from a patient treated with antithyroid drugs. The TCR sequence derives from a woman aged 40-65 years with Graves disease. Donor details come from another sample of the same person, matched by shared clones. The chain is assembled from TRBV15 and TRBJ2-7; the D segment could be TRBD2, given 6 matching bases. CDR3 reads: CATSRGEVSYEQYF. The DNA reads as follows: TGTGCCACCAGCAGAGGGGAGGTATCCTACGAGCAGTACTTC.